These T cell receptor beta chains were read from a single sample in a study of T-cell memory formation after mild COVID-19. A single record per CDR3 protein comes from TCRdb applying MiXCR to the 5' RACE reads. Here the sample spans fewer than 650,000 distinct CDR3 sequences, 15% to 20% being singletons. Sequenced sample: PBMCs or a T cell subset sorted from them (not recorded which). These receptors were taken from an adult woman who had mild COVID-19 (a few samples of this study predate the infection). Cell type and time point are not known. The CDR3 runs from the conserved cysteine through the conserved F or W. The D gene is left open where the match is weak. Some rows mark clone size as missing; the rest say once, few, many or name a class of expanded clone.

V: TRBV7-9; size: few; D: .; J: TRBJ2-1; CDR3: CASSLSQPGPGNEQFF; DNA: TGTGCCAGCAGCTTATCGCAACCGGGCCCCGGGAATGAGCAGTTCTTC
V: TRBV12-3/TRBV12-4; size: .; D: .; J: TRBJ1-1; CDR3: CASSLVLWNTEAFF; DNA: TGTGCCAGCAGTTTGGTGCTCTGGAACACTGAAGCTTTCTTT
V: TRBV7-3; size: .; D: TRBD2; J: TRBJ2-2; CDR3: CASSLTPGLAGGRVGELFF; DNA: TGTGCCAGCAGCTTAACCCCGGGACTAGCGGGGGGGCGTGTCGGGGAGCTGTTTTTT
V: TRBV5-1; size: many; D: TRBD1; J: TRBJ2-1; CDR3: CASRPGQGSYNEQFF; DNA: TGCGCCAGCAGACCGGGACAGGGCTCCTACAATGAGCAGTTCTTC
V: TRBV5-1; size: .; D: .; J: TRBJ1-2; CDR3: CASSFSGANYGYTF; DNA: TGCGCCAGCAGCTTCAGTGGAGCTAACTATGGCTACACCTTC
V: TRBV30; size: .; D: .; J: TRBJ2-2; CDR3: CAWGKVVTGELFF; DNA: TGTGCCTGGGGAAAGGTAGTCACCGGGGAGCTGTTTTTT
V: TRBV3-1; size: .; D: .; J: TRBJ1-2; CDR3: CASSGQGITQTPLGYTF; DNA: TGTGCCAGCAGCGGACAAGGGATAACCCAGACCCCCCTTGGCTACACCTTC
V: TRBV6-6; size: few; D: .; J: TRBJ2-7; CDR3: CASNEARTYAYEQYF; DNA: TGTGCCAGCAACGAGGCGAGGACTTACGCCTACGAGCAGTACTTC
V: TRBV12-3/TRBV12-4; size: .; D: TRBD1; J: TRBJ1-1; CDR3: CASSPGDRGNTEAFF; DNA: TGTGCCAGCAGTCCAGGGGACAGGGGGAACACTGAAGCTTTCTTT
V: TRBV7-9; size: few; D: .; J: TRBJ2-1; CDR3: CASSPGLWGPGHNEQFF; DNA: TGTGCCAGCAGCCCGGGCCTTTGGGGGCCCGGACACAATGAGCAGTTCTTC
V: TRBV7-8; size: .; D: .; J: TRBJ2-7; CDR3: CASSPSRGNYEQYF; DNA: TGTGCCAGCAGCCCAAGCAGGGGAAACTACGAGCAGTACTTC
V: TRBV2; size: .; D: .; J: TRBJ2-2; CDR3: CASSEQNTGELFF; DNA: TGTGCCAGCAGCGAGCAGAACACCGGGGAGCTGTTTTTT
V: TRBV19; size: few; D: TRBD1; J: TRBJ1-1; CDR3: CASSISGTGVNTEAFF; DNA: TGTGCCAGTAGTATCTCCGGGACAGGGGTGAACACTGAAGCTTTCTTT
V: TRBV11-2; size: .; D: .; J: TRBJ1-1; CDR3: CASSLDMRVAEAFF; DNA: TGTGCCAGCAGCTTAGACATGAGGGTAGCTGAAGCTTTCTTT
V: TRBV7-2; size: .; D: .; J: TRBJ2-1; CDR3: CASSPPGGPNNEQFF; DNA: TGTGCCAGCAGCCCTCCCGGGGGACCCAACAATGAGCAGTTCTTC
V: TRBV6-5; size: few; D: TRBD1; J: TRBJ1-3; CDR3: CASSDRRTGKSGNTIYF; DNA: TGTGCCAGCAGTGACCGACGGACAGGGAAAAGTGGAAACACCATATATTTT
V: TRBV6-2/TRBV6-3; size: few; D: TRBD2; J: TRBJ2-7; CDR3: CASKGSGSYEQYF; DNA: TGTGCCAGCAAGGGTAGCGGGAGCTACGAGCAGTACTTC
V: TRBV7-9; size: .; D: .; J: TRBJ1-3; CDR3: CASTEGGNTIYF; DNA: TGTGCCAGCACAGAGGGGGGAAACACCATATATTTT
V: TRBV12-3/TRBV12-4; size: .; D: TRBD1; J: TRBJ1-2; CDR3: CASSYGRGRKGNYGYTF; DNA: TGTGCCAGCAGTTATGGCAGGGGGCGCAAAGGGAACTATGGCTACACCTTC
V: TRBV12-3/TRBV12-4; size: .; D: TRBD1; J: TRBJ2-2; CDR3: CASSSKGARDTGELFF; DNA: TGTGCCAGCAGTTCCAAGGGGGCTCGGGACACCGGGGAGCTGTTTTTT
V: TRBV20-1; size: .; D: .; J: TRBJ2-1; CDR3: CSARDHRTAYNEQFF; DNA: TGCAGTGCTAGAGATCATCGGACAGCATACAATGAGCAGTTCTTC
V: TRBV12-3/TRBV12-4; size: many; D: TRBD2; J: TRBJ2-1; CDR3: CASSSTSGRANEQFF; DNA: TGTGCCAGCAGTTCCACTAGCGGGAGGGCCAATGAGCAGTTCTTC
V: TRBV4-1; size: .; D: TRBD1; J: TRBJ1-2; CDR3: CASSQHVTGGPYGYTF; DNA: TGCGCCAGCAGCCAGCATGTGACAGGGGGCCCCTATGGCTACACCTTC
V: TRBV7-2; size: .; D: TRBD2; J: TRBJ2-7; CDR3: CASSRPLFGPREAHYEQYF; DNA: TGTGCCAGCAGCCGACCCCTCTTCGGGCCTCGGGAGGCCCACTACGAGCAGTACTTC
V: TRBV20-1; size: few; D: .; J: TRBJ1-5; CDR3: CSASPLRDRSNQPQHF; DNA: TGCAGTGCCTCCCCCCTGAGGGATAGGAGCAATCAGCCCCAGCATTTT
V: TRBV3-1; size: few; D: TRBD2; J: TRBJ2-1; CDR3: CASSQSSGAGSYNEQFF; DNA: TGTGCCAGCAGCCAGTCTAGCGGGGCCGGCTCCTACAATGAGCAGTTCTTC
V: TRBV5-7; size: .; D: .; J: TRBJ1-5; CDR3: CASSAIRDSNQPQHF; DNA: TGTGCCAGCAGCGCGATCCGGGATAGCAATCAGCCCCAGCATTTT
V: TRBV6-5; size: few; D: TRBD1; J: TRBJ2-3; CDR3: CASSRQGQWTDTQYF; DNA: TGTGCCAGCAGTCGACAGGGGCAGTGGACAGATACGCAGTATTTT
V: TRBV6-2/TRBV6-3; size: few; D: TRBD2; J: TRBJ2-6; CDR3: CASSYGSGTGANVLTF; DNA: TGTGCCAGCAGTTACGGTAGCGGGACTGGGGCCAACGTCCTGACTTTC
V: TRBV7-2; size: few; D: TRBD1; J: TRBJ2-7; CDR3: CASSRPDRGTYEQYF; DNA: TGTGCCAGCAGCCGACCCGACAGGGGAACCTACGAGCAGTACTTC
V: TRBV7-2; size: few; D: .; J: TRBJ2-7; CDR3: CASSLIQISLSYEQYF; DNA: TGTGCCAGCAGCTTGATACAAATTTCCCTCTCCTACGAGCAGTACTTC
V: TRBV28; size: many; D: .; J: TRBJ2-7; CDR3: CASTHGTFYEQYF; DNA: TGTGCCAGCACCCATGGGACGTTCTACGAGCAGTACTTC
V: TRBV14; size: .; D: .; J: TRBJ2-1; CDR3: CASSQWGVPYNEQFF; DNA: TGTGCCAGCAGCCAATGGGGGGTCCCCTACAATGAGCAGTTCTTC
V: TRBV5-1; size: .; D: .; J: TRBJ2-3; CDR3: CASSYPGEPDTQYF; DNA: TGCGCCAGCAGCTATCCAGGAGAGCCAGATACGCAGTATTTT
V: TRBV19; size: .; D: .; J: TRBJ2-1; CDR3: CASSIAAISSYNEQFF; DNA: TGTGCCAGTAGTATAGCCGCGATAAGCTCCTACAATGAGCAGTTCTTC